A selection of T cell receptor beta chains follows, all from one sample in a study of blood T cell repertoires in COVID-19. The repertoire was sequenced with immunoSEQ multiplex PCR; TCRdb's copy has only in-frame clones and lacks some. The sample has around 260,000 clones, around nine tenths seen once. Sequenced input: peripheral blood. The receptors were sampled from a woman in her fifties or sixties with COVID-19, enrolled during active disease. Each CDR3 is given with its conserved first and last residue. A D gene is named only where the DNA matches it firmly. Some rows mark clone size as missing; the rest say once, few, many or name a class of expanded clone.

length	D	V	J	size	CDR3	DNA
13	.	TRBV19	TRBJ1-1	.	CASRRTVNTEAFF	TGTGCCAGTAGAAGGACAGTGAACACTGAAGCTTTCTTT
15	.	TRBV19	TRBJ2-1	.	CASSPWGRLDNEQFF	TGTGCCAGTAGTCCATGGGGCAGGTTGGACAATGAGCAGTTCTTC
14	.	TRBV28	TRBJ1-2	.	CASSLVQANYGYTF	TGTGCCAGCAGTTTAGTACAGGCTAACTATGGCTACACCTTC
13	.	TRBV27	TRBJ2-2	.	CASTLRGTGELFF	TGTGCCAGCACCCTCAGGGGTACCGGGGAGCTGTTTTTT
18	.	TRBV5-1	TRBJ1-1	.	CASSSNTGFSPLNTEAFF	TGCGCCAGCAGCTCAAACACAGGGTTTTCACCCTTGAACACTGAAGCTTTCTTT
15	.	TRBV28	TRBJ1-2	.	CASRARAGANYGYTF	TGTGCCAGCCGAGCCAGGGCCGGAGCTAACTATGGCTACACCTTC
15	TRBD2	TRBV28	TRBJ2-3	.	CASSLSGGSTDTQYF	TGTGCCAGCAGTCTTAGCGGGGGGAGCACAGATACGCAGTATTTT
14	TRBD1	TRBV19	TRBJ2-7	.	CASSRQGVQYEQYF	TGTGCCAGTAGTAGACAGGGGGTACAGTACGAGCAGTACTTC
15	.	TRBV15	TRBJ2-5	.	CATSRDPQGRETQYF	TGTGCCACCAGCAGAGATCCGCAGGGTCGGGAGACCCAGTACTTC
13	.	TRBV20-1	TRBJ2-3	.	CSASYTRGDTQYF	TGCAGTGCTAGTTACACTAGGGGGGATACGCAGTATTTT
13	TRBD1	TRBV6-5	TRBJ2-7	.	CASSRQGSYEQYF	TGTGCCAGCAGCCGACAGGGGTCCTACGAGCAGTACTTC
16	.	TRBV30	TRBJ2-1	once	CAWSSPLGSSYNEQFF	TGTGCCTGGAGTTCCCCCCTGGGGAGCTCCTACAATGAGCAGTTCTTC
14	.	TRBV2	TRBJ2-2	.	CAQQAGSGAGELFF	TGTGCCCAGCAGGCGGGGTCAGGAGCCGGGGAGCTGTTTTTT
15	TRBD1	TRBV3-1/TRBV3-2	TRBJ2-1	.	CASSQDRATYNEQFF	TGTGCCAGCAGCCAGGACAGGGCGACCTACAATGAGCAGTTCTTC
14	.	TRBV5-4	TRBJ2-3	.	CASSLLLDTDTQYF	TGTGCCAGCAGCTTGCTTCTAGACACAGATACGCAGTATTTT